The rows below give T cell receptor beta chains drawn from one sample of a study of T cells in Graves' hyperthyroidism and ophthalmopathy. TCRdb re-derived calls from the multiplex PCR reads in MiXCR, one entry per CDR3 protein. Here the sample spans hundreds of thousands of distinct CDR3 sequences, 14% to 15% being singletons. The sequenced sample consisted of blood. Every receptor here comes from a man younger than 30 with Graves' ophthalmopathy. Each CDR3 is given with its conserved first and last residue.

>TRBJ2-1|TRBV27
CASSLGTSVSSYNEQFF
>TRBJ2-1|TRBV7-6
CASSLRVHNEQFF
>TRBJ1-4|TRBV7-9
CASSLVGGTNEKLFF
>TRBJ2-1|TRBV4-1
CASSQGRGGEQFF
>TRBJ2-3|TRBV30
CAWSRLAGVADTQYF
>TRBJ2-2|TRBV12-3/TRBV12-4
CASSLVRGSTGELFF
>TRBJ2-5|TRBV20-1
CSPFLGKTQYF
>TRBJ1-1|TRBV5-8
CASSLGQTLYTEAFF
>TRBJ2-5|TRBV18
CASSLNWEPGETQYF
>TRBJ2-2|TRBV29-1
CSALTSGSRELFF
>TRBJ2-1|TRBV6-5
CASSYMGTSGRQKQFF
>TRBJ2-1|TRBV5-1
CASSQEPWGLAGPDRSYNEQFF
>TRBJ2-5|TRBV7-6
CASSLPYRGYGETQYF
>TRBJ1-2|TRBV20-1
CSARPLTVGYTF
>TRBJ2-3|TRBV10-1
CASSQAGGPSSTDTQYF
>TRBJ2-3|TRBV7-2
CASSPRPAGVGTDTQYF
>TRBJ2-2|TRBV12-3/TRBV12-4
CASSLGTGSFTGELFF
>TRBJ1-6|TRBV5-1
CASSLGQVGSPLHF
>TRBJ2-3|TRBV5-6
CASGPVGGDTQYF
>TRBJ1-5|TRBV19
CASSEPGGGNQPQHF
>TRBJ2-3|TRBV20-1
CSARGHVGIAGPTDTQYF
>TRBJ1-2|TRBV5-1
CASSLGDRFYGYTF
>TRBJ2-3|TRBV20-1
CSARGQVGPDTQYF
>TRBJ1-3|TRBV6-5
CASSYSPTVSSGNTIYF
>TRBJ2-7|TRBV20-1
CSARRDFNYYEQYF
>TRBJ2-2|TRBV10-3
CAIMGNTGELFF
>TRBJ1-5|TRBV6-1
CASSAGRGQPQHF
>TRBJ2-1|TRBV29-1
CSPAPASGSGYNEQFF
>TRBJ2-3|TRBV24-1
CATSALAGGSTDTQYF